Presented here are 6 T cell receptor beta chains from one specimen sequenced in a study of CD8 T cells in Susac syndrome. Random hexamers were used to reverse transcribe the RNA input (about 0.5 to 1 ug). MiXCR, applied by TCRdb to the immunoSEQ multiplex PCR reads, yields one record per CDR3 protein. The repertoire has 170,000 or so distinct CDR3 sequences, 90% to 96% of them found once; the top ten carry 0.095% to 0.15%. Specimen: CD4+ T cells from PBMCs. These receptors were taken from a human donor with Susac syndrome.

The chain has TRBV20-1 and TRBJ2-1, with TRBD2 as a possible D gene (5 bases). Germline V lookup: CDR1 DFQATT, CDR2 SNEGSKA (reference sequence). This CDR3 is built from 16 residues. V lost 2 bases, J lost 4 bases, and 18 bases lay in between. CDR3: CSARTRPTRTYNEQFF. As DNA, the CDR3 is TGCAGTGCTAGAACCAGACCTACACGGACTTACAATGAGCAGTTCTTC.

J is TRBJ2-1 and V is TRBV7-8; 16 bases match TRBD2. The CDR3 runs 16 residues. After removal of 5 bases from V and 7 bases from J, the junction contained 5 bases not matched to a gene. Looked up from germline, CDR1 is SGHVS and CDR2 is FQNEAQ. DNA of the CDR3: TGTGCCAGCAGCGGGACTAGCGGGAGGGCCGAGAATGAGCAGTTCTTC. Translation: CASSGTSGRAENEQFF.

The rearrangement uses TRBV15 and TRBJ1-3; 8 bases are a match to TRBD1. Trimming at V came to 1 base and at J to 2 bases, leaving 4 bases not matched to a gene. CDR1 and CDR2 from the germline V gene are LNHNV and YYDKDF (reference sequence). The CDR3 length is 16 residues. The CDR3, as DNA: TGTGCCACCAGCAGAGTCCCCAGGGGGCCTGGAAACACCATATATTTT. Protein sequence: CATSRVPRGPGNTIYF.

The J gene is TRBJ1-6, the V gene TRBV7-6; D gene uncertain. V lost 5 bases and J lost 6, with 8 bases in between. Per germline, CDR1 SGHVS and CDR2 FNYEAQ. This CDR3 region has 13 residues. CDR3 sequence: CASSPAPNSPLHF. The CDR3, as DNA: TGTGCCAGCAGCCCAGCCCCTAATTCACCCCTCCACTTT. The entire variable domain, with the rest obtained from reference TRBV7-6 and TRBJ1-6, is as follows: GAGVSQSPRYKVTKRGQDVALRCDPISGHVSLYWYRQALGQGPEFLTYFNYEAQQDKSGLPNDRFSAERPEGSISTLTIQRTEQRDSAMYRCASSPAPNSPLHFGNGTRLTVT.

This chain joins TRBV27 and TRBJ2-5, with D unclear. CDR1 is MNHEY, CDR2 SMNVEV, per germline (reference sequence). The CDR3 is 11 residues long. Trimming cost V 7 bases and J 1 base, with 4 bases left between them. The CDR3 region is CASMTQETQYF. The CDR3 DNA reads as TGTGCCAGCATGACCCAAGAGACCCAGTACTTC.

The rearrangement uses TRBV6-5 and TRBJ2-1; D not certain. V was shortened by 10 bases and J by 7 bases, with 20 bases between the two germline ends. Germline CDR1 is MNHEY and CDR2 is SVGAGI. The CDR3 is made up of 14 amino acids. CDR3 sequence (DNA): TGTGCCACCTCAATGTTAGCCCTGAGGAATGAGCAGTTCTTC. This sequence encodes CATSMLALRNEQFF.